The sequence of this T cell receptor beta chain was determined in a study of blood T cell repertoires in COVID-19. In the study overall: The United States, Italy and Spain were the sources of the acute and convalescent COVID-19 samples. PBMCs, B-cell-depleted T cells, or T cells were the source of the cDNA or gDNA that made up the material.

In the authors' workflow: Amplification of reference gene primers provided the estimated nucleated cell counts. Generated by immunoSEQ multiplex PCR, the TCRdb table keeps only in-frame clones and is missing some. Clone size and V and J calls were adopted from that table, with D and trimming inferred from the DNA. The data contain approximately 400,000 clones, more than 70% of them singletons. Seattle patients were enrolled while actively infected and followed longitudinally. Sequenced sample: peripheral blood. The receptor was isolated from a woman aged 45 to 65 with COVID-19, enrolled during active disease.

The CDR3 loop reads CASSLSPSRYSGANVLTF. In DNA, the CDR3 is TGTGCCAGCAGCTTATCCCCTAGCAGGTACTCTGGGGCCAACGTCCTGACTTTC. The rearrangement uses TRBV11-3 and TRBJ2-6; D perhaps matches TRBD2 (5 bases). The V and J ends lost 2 bases and 0 bases respectively, with 14 bases between them. Germline assignment: CDR1 SGHNT and CDR2 YENEEA. The CDR3 has 18 amino acids.